This T cell receptor (beta chain) was obtained from a study of blood T cell repertoires in COVID-19 (dated by TCRdb to 2020 to 2022). Turning to the overall study: Samples from collaborators originated in the United States, Italy and Spain and spanned both the acute and convalescent phases of COVID-19. The samples were drawn from the first 160 participants of the ongoing ImmuneRACE study and from 1,254 subjects provided by 6 global collaborators. A de-identified subject ID, COVID-19 status, age in years and sex were almost always included in the sample metadata. A freely available public database, intended as a resource for researchers studying the immune response to SARS-CoV-2, is where the repertoires were released. Subjects who had been exposed to COVID-19, were actively infected with it, or had recovered from it provided the deeply sampled blood TCRbeta repertoires that made up the dataset. Where available, HLA class I and class II types were obtained from metadata supplied by the sample provider rather than from assay-based typing. The material from the prospective study consisted of cDNA or gDNA derived from T cells, B-cell-depleted T cells, or PBMCs.

What the research found in general, with its limitations: How much clinical and demographic metadata was included differed by source and by participant, and the metadata was provided uncurated.

V is pared back by 2 bases and J by 7 bases, with 14 bases lying between the germline termini. Including the terminal cysteine and phenylalanine, the CDR3 comprises 14 residues. CDR3 DNA only is kept here, 42 bases in frame from base 1. CDR1 and CDR2, looked up from the germline V gene, are SGHAT and FQNNGV. Collaborating institutions collected whole blood in K2EDTA tubes following their own protocols. For TCRbeta analysis, collaborators shipped samples as frozen whole blood, isolated PBMCs, or DNA extracted from either of those sample types. With respect to this clone: The antigen it recognizes is unknown. Per-base quality was not reported, and no clone a single base away is much larger than it.

The immunoSEQ Assay, a bias-controlled multiplex PCR, was used to amplify TCRbeta CDR3 regions from genomic DNA. Per the original workflow: The number of nucleated cells in each sample was estimated from the amplification of reference gene primers within the assay. To quantify the absolute abundance of each unique TCRbeta CDR3 rearrangement, sequence reads were collapsed and filtered. For each sample, productive Simpson clonality was calculated by taking the square root of Simpson's diversity index across productive rearrangements. Sourced from immuneACCESS, this table was stored by TCRdb with only in-frame sequences that have V and J called. A share of the clones is absent; for the studies checked, an unresolved V gene accounts for under half, and the remainder has no known explanation. D and trimming were read from the DNA, whereas the V and J calls and clone size are those reported in that table. For this sample there are about 89,000 clones; about 74% appear just once. The ten largest clones represent roughly 45% of the sample.

Sequences were obtained from peripheral blood. The TCR originated in a human donor in a cohort sampled during active COVID-19. The rearranged segments are TRBV11-2 and TRBJ1-2; TRBD1 is perhaps the D gene, given 5 matching bases. This receptor has the CDR3 CASSLSRGTVGYTF. The nucleotide sequence is TGTGCCAGCAGCTTATCCCGGGGGACGGTTGGCTACACCTTC.